The present T cell receptor beta chain was sequenced within a study of T-cell memory formation after mild COVID-19 (dated by TCRdb to the early 2020s). Broadly, across the study: Most TCR sequence clusters were specific to one of the two donors. Two young, previously healthy adult volunteers, one female and one male, were included in the cohort. Longitudinal TCRalpha and TCRbeta repertoire sequencing tracked T-cell clones expanding and contracting after mild COVID-19 in a couple of donors.

The investigation overall reported the following: Only a couple of mild cases were covered by the study, and larger cohorts that include severe cases with pre-infection samples were considered necessary. Contracting CD4+ clones turned up mainly in the CM and EM memory subsets, whereas EMRA was where CD8+ clones were enriched. Some responding clones were detected in pre-infection memory, which suggested that pre-existing cross-reactive memory T cells had joined the SARS-CoV-2 response. Clones that contracted from day 15 to 85 showed balanced CD4/CD8 phenotypes, whereas a second wave of clones that expanded from day 15 to 37 leaned towards CD4+. SARS-CoV-2 specificity of the second-wave clones peaking on day 37 was not confirmed.

Worth noting for this clonotype: Its target antigen remains unknown. Base-call qualities are not available, and no considerably larger clone is one nucleotide away.

The data were produced on an Illumina NovaSeq 6000. TCRalpha and TCRbeta cDNA libraries were built by 5'RACE with constant-segment primers, adding sample barcodes and unique molecular identifiers. RNA was extracted from every sample with Trizol reagent. Amplification of the libraries took two PCR steps, and the second step added a second sample barcode plus Illumina TruSeq adapters. Libraries were sequenced on an Illumina NovaSeq with 2 x 150 bp paired-end reads. The source study handled its data this way. With migec v1.2.7, reads were demultiplexed and then collapsed into UMI-guided consensus sequences. Using mixcr v2.1.11, the UMI consensuses were aligned to TRA and TRB V and J templates and assembled into clonotypes. A clonotype was counted as expanded or contracted only if both edgeR and NoisET called the change significant, with noise models trained on biological replicates. For edgeR calls, a false discovery rate-adjusted p below 0.01 and a log2 fold-change threshold of 1 were applied. PCA with hierarchical clustering of max-normalized trajectories of the 1000 most abundant clonotypes was used as exploratory dynamics analysis. Separately sequenced CD4+ and CD8+ repertoires were used to assign a CD4 or CD8 phenotype to each responding clone. The public reads were reanalyzed by TCRdb: fastp trimming at Q25, MiXCR alignment, in-frame beta chains only. When rows share a CDR3 protein, they turn into one entry using the most common DNA and genes. For this entry, the V and J calls and clone size follow TCRdb and not the study's own pipeline. This sample has under 200,000 distinct CDR3 sequences in its table, and under 14% of those were observed once. Together, the top ten hold approximately 3.8% of the sample.

PBMCs were isolated by Ficoll-Paque density gradient centrifugation. Its CDR3 holds 14 amino acids, cysteine through phenylalanine. Only the CDR3 DNA is retained, 42 bases long and in frame from the first base. Via the germline V gene, CDR1 is SGHTA and CDR2 FQGNSA. V lost 3 bases and J lost 7 bases; the stretch between them is 13 bases long. The TCR was taken from a man between 18 and 35 years old who had mild COVID-19 (a few samples of this study predate the infection). The sample titles of this study are shuffled in the database, so cell type and time point are left out; the donor was told from shared clones. Sequencing used PBMCs or a T cell subset sorted from them (not recorded which). The sequence joins TRBV7-2 to TRBJ2-1; D gene: possibly TRBD2, on 7 matching bases. Read as DNA, the sequence is TGTGCCAGCAGCTTGGCGGGGGCTCGGAATGAGCAGTTCTTC. The encoded protein is CASSLAGARNEQFF.